A single sample gave rise to the 26 T cell receptor beta chains below, sequenced in a study of control samples from healthy donors and cancer patients. Sequenced by immunoSEQ multiplex PCR; TCRdb stores in-frame clones only, minus some. The sample gives around 55,000 clones, about 96% of which show up once; about 1% is in the top ten. The sequenced sample consisted of blood. All receptors come from a woman younger than 30 in good health.

The rearrangement uses TRBV7-9 and TRBJ1-2; D is undetermined. Looked up from germline, CDR1 is SEHNR and CDR2 is FQNEAQ (reference sequence). Trimming cost V 2 bases and J 7 bases, with 17 bases left between them. The length of the CDR3 is 15 residues. CDR3 DNA: TGTGCCAGCAGCTTACCCACAAAATCCTTTCGTGGCTACACCTTC. It yields the protein CASSLPTKSFRGYTF. Looking up the rest from reference TRBV7-9 and TRBJ1-2 gives the full variable domain: DTGVSQNPRHKITKRGQNVTFRCDPISEHNRLYWYRQTLGQGPEFLTYFQNEAQLEKSRLLSDRFSAERPKGSFSTLEIQRTEQGDSAMYLCASSLPTKSFRGYTFGSGTRLTVV.

The J gene is TRBJ1-6, the V gene TRBV15, with a possible D match to TRBD1 (6 bases). Trimming took 0 bases from V and 7 from J, leaving 10 bases between them. Germline CDR1 reads LNHNV; CDR2 reads YYDKDF (reference sequence). CDR3 length: 15 residues. Here the CDR3 DNA reads TGTGCCACCAGCAGAGATCGGCAGGGGAATTCACCCCTCCACTTT. Residues: CATSRDRQGNSPLHF.

J is TRBJ1-4 and V is TRBV6-6; 8 bases map to TRBD1. The V gene's germline CDR1 is MNHNY and CDR2 SVGAGI (reference sequence). V lost 11 bases and J lost 6; bases outside the gene matches: 8. The CDR3 sequence is 13 residues long. The CDR3 DNA sequence: TGTGCCTGCTCGGGACAGGCTCATGAAAAACTGTTTTTT. Amino acids: CACSGQAHEKLFF.

The chain couples TRBV3-1 (or the pseudogene TRBV3-2) to TRBJ1-2; D unclear. There are 14 residues in the CDR3. Trimming took 1 base from V and 8 from J, leaving 14 bases between them. Germline V CDR1 and CDR2: LGHDT, YNNKEL (reference sequence). This chain's CDR3 is CASSQGVSRGGYTF. DNA of the CDR3: TGTGCCAGCAGCCAAGGGGTTTCCCGAGGGGGCTACACCTTC.

This chain joins TRBV3-1 (or the pseudogene TRBV3-2) and TRBJ2-7, with D perhaps matching TRBD1 or TRBD2 (6 bases each). From germline, CDR1 is LGHDT and CDR2 YNNKEL (reference sequence). The CDR3 is made up of 16 amino acids. Trimming took 1 base from V and 3 from J, leaving 16 bases between them. Here the CDR3 reads CASSQAPGAAYYEQYF. CDR3 coding DNA: TGTGCCAGCAGCCAAGCCCCGGGGGCGGCTTACTACGAGCAGTACTTC.

The table lists this clone with a count of one. The chain recombines TRBV6-5 with TRBJ1-3; no clear D. Deletions cut 2 bases from V and 0 bases from J, with 11 bases between. Germline V CDR1 and CDR2: MNHEY, SVGAGI. The CDR3 extends over 16 amino acids. The DNA of the CDR3 is TGTGCCAGCAGTTACGGACTCTCCTCCTCTGGAAACACCATATATTTT. It yields the protein CASSYGLSSSGNTIYF.

The V call is TRBV27, the J call TRBJ1-2; tentative D call: TRBD1 (6 bases). Trimming removed 3 bases at V and 7 bases at J, with 18 bases between. CDR3 length: 15 amino acids. Germline loops: CDR1 MNHEY, CDR2 SMNVEV (reference sequence). This chain's CDR3 is CASSFVGAESPGYTF. CDR3 nucleotide sequence: TGTGCCAGCAGTTTCGTGGGGGCCGAATCCCCTGGCTACACCTTC.

This chain connects TRBV30 to TRBJ2-7; D not certain. V was clipped by 2 bases and J by 7 bases, with 12 bases between them. Germline V lookup: CDR1 GTSNPN, CDR2 SVGIG (reference sequence). This CDR3 is built from 12 residues. The CDR3 DNA follows: TGTGCCTGGAGTTTCACTGAAGGGGAGCAGTACTTC. As protein: CAWSFTEGEQYF.

The chain employs TRBV9 and TRBJ2-3, with D hard to call. Germline assignment: CDR1 SGDLS and CDR2 YYNGEE. This CDR3 contains 12 residues. V lost 3 bases, J lost 6 bases, and 8 bases lay in between. This chain's CDR3 is CASSDYLDTQYF. The CDR3 bases are TGTGCCAGCAGCGACTACTTGGATACGCAGTATTTT.

This clone was detected only once. The chain joins TRBV2 to TRBJ2-3; a possible D gene is TRBD2 (5 bases). Trimming removed 6 bases at V and 0 bases at J, with 13 bases between. CDR1 is SNHLY and CDR2 is FYNNEI in the germline V gene. The CDR3 length is 15 residues. The CDR3, as DNA: TGTGCCAGCAGGGCTAGCAGAGATAGCACAGATACGCAGTATTTT. Its protein is CASRASRDSTDTQYF.

The genes are TRBV6-5 and TRBJ2-1; D call uncertain. This CDR3 is 12 amino acids long. Looked up from germline, CDR1 is MNHEY and CDR2 is SVGAGI. Trimming took off 6 bases at V and 12 bases at J, with 15 bases between the two ends. The CDR3 DNA reads as TGTGCCAGCAGCGGCGGACCGCCTAGGCAGTTCTTC. Amino acid sequence: CASSGGPPRQFF.

J is TRBJ1-1 and V is TRBV24-1; D may be TRBD1 (6 bases). V lost 4 bases to trimming and J lost 0 bases, with 14 bases between them. This CDR3 is 16 amino acids long. Germline assignment: CDR1 KGHDR and CDR2 SFDVKD. CDR3 protein: CATSERRGQMNTEAFF. Here the CDR3 DNA reads TGTGCCACCAGTGAGAGGCGGGGACAAATGAACACTGAAGCTTTCTTT.

This chain joins TRBV14 and TRBJ1-1; D gene uncertain. The CDR3 is 16 residues long. Germline CDR1 SGHDN, CDR2 FVKESK. The V end lost 1 base, the J end lost 3 bases, and 15 bases lay between the germline ends. For the CDR3, the DNA is TGTGCCAGCAGCCAAGCTCCCTGGGATGCATACACTGAAGCTTTCTTT. This gives the protein CASSQAPWDAYTEAFF.

V is TRBV5-6 and J is TRBJ1-2; D remains unclear. The germline V gene has CDR1 SGHDT and CDR2 YYEEEE. The CDR3 is 13 amino acids. Trimming removed 7 bases at V and 2 bases at J, with 12 bases between. The CDR3 DNA reads TGTGCCAGCGGTCGCTTTGAAAACTATGGCTACACCTTC. It codes for CASGRFENYGYTF. Based on the CDR3 plus reference TRBV5-6 and TRBJ1-2, the full variable domain is DAGVTQSPTHLIKTRGQQVTLRCSPKSGHDTVSWYQQALGQGPQFIFQYYEEEERQRGNFPDRFSGHQFPNYSSELNVNALLLGDSALYLCASGRFENYGYTFGSGTRLTVV.

The rearrangement links TRBV15 to TRBJ2-6; D possibly corresponds to TRBD1 (5 bases). This CDR3 is built from 16 residues. The germline V gene has CDR1 LNHNV and CDR2 YYDKDF (reference sequence). V was trimmed by 4 bases and J by 3 bases, leaving 13 bases between them. The CDR3 sequence: CATSNNQGIGANVLTF. CDR3 DNA sequence: TGTGCCACCAGCAACAACCAGGGAATTGGGGCCAACGTCCTGACTTTC.

The chain employs TRBV4-1 and TRBJ2-3; tentatively, D is TRBD2 (5 bases). V lost 0 bases, J lost 2 bases, and 15 bases lay in between. From germline, CDR1 is MGHRA and CDR2 YSYEKL. The CDR3 contains 17 residues. The CDR3 DNA reads TGCGCCAGCAGCCAAGATGACTATTCGACCCCCACAGATACGCAGTATTTT. It codes for CASSQDDYSTPTDTQYF.

The chain employs TRBV19 and TRBJ2-1; 9 nucleotides align to TRBD2. Germline values: CDR1 LNHDA, CDR2 SQIVND (reference sequence). This CDR3 is built from 14 residues. With 8 bases clipped from V and 1 base from J, the junction kept 3 bases outside the gene matches. In nucleotides, the CDR3 is TGTGCCAGTGGGGCGGGGGGGTCCTACAATGAGCAGTTCTTC. It translates to CASGAGGSYNEQFF.

The CDR3 sequence: CASSFGTGLNQPQHF. The CDR3 DNA is TGTGCCAGCAGTTTCGGGACAGGGCTCAATCAGCCCCAGCATTTT. The rearrangement joins TRBV27 to TRBJ1-5; 9 nucleotides align to TRBD1. CDR1 is MNHEY and CDR2 is SMNVEV in the germline V gene (reference sequence). The CDR3 extends over 15 amino acids. The junction had 3 bases not matched to a gene; V was cut back by 3 bases and J by 3 bases.

The gene calls are TRBV12-3 or TRBV12-4 and TRBJ2-5; D is perhaps TRBD1 (5 bases). CDR3 length: 13 amino acids. V was pared by 2 bases and J by 4 bases, with 8 bases between. The CDR3 nucleotides are TGTGCCAGCAGTTTACAGGGTGGAGAGACCCAGTACTTC. This encodes CASSLQGGETQYF.

Here the CDR3 reads CASSPTRAGDPKNYGYTF. For the CDR3, the DNA is TGTGCCAGCTCACCGACCCGGGCAGGGGACCCAAAGAACTATGGCTACACCTTC. This chain uses TRBV18 with TRBJ1-2, with a tentative D call TRBD1 (6 bases). The CDR3 is made up of 18 amino acids. Trimming pared 3 bases from V and 2 bases from J, leaving 22 bases between. CDR1 KGHSH and CDR2 LQKENI come from the germline V gene.

V usage is TRBV6-2 or TRBV6-3 and J usage is TRBJ2-7; D gene ambiguous. V lost 4 bases, J lost 2 bases, and 12 bases lay in between. Germline values: CDR1 MNHEY, CDR2 SVGEGT. This CDR3 region has 14 residues. DNA for the CDR3: TGTGCCAGCAGTTCCATCAACAGTCCCTACGAGCAGTACTTC. Translating gives CASSSINSPYEQYF.

This rearrangement joins TRBV7-3 to TRBJ2-2; 8 bases agree with TRBD2. The CDR3 is 14 residues long. J was trimmed by 1 base and V by 7 bases; bases with no gene match: 2. Germline V gene data show CDR1 as SGHTA and CDR2 as FQGTGA. CDR3 DNA sequence: TGTGCCAGCAAGGCGGGGGGGAACACCGGGGAGCTGTTTTTT. This sequence encodes CASKAGGNTGELFF.

The sample holds one count of this clone. The V gene is TRBV21-1, the J gene TRBJ1-2; the D call in the table, TRBD1, was not verified against the DNA. TRBV21-1 corresponds to a pseudogene. CDR3 length: 14 residues. The DNA of the CDR3 is TGTGCCAGCAGCAAAGGGCCAGGGGGCTATGGCTACACCTTC. Its translation: CASSKGPGGYGYTF.

The chain carries TRBV7-2 and TRBJ1-6, with D uncertain. V was cut by 5 bases and J by 0 bases, with 11 bases left in between. Germline assignment: CDR1 SGHTA and CDR2 FQGNSA. The CDR3 covers 16 residues. CDR3 bases: TGTGCCAGCAGCCCCCGGCGTAGCTCCTATAATTCACCCCTCCACTTT. Amino acid sequence: CASSPRRSSYNSPLHF. The full variable domain, completed using reference TRBV7-2 and TRBJ1-6, is GAGVSQSPSNKVTEKGKDVELRCDPISGHTALYWYRQSLGQGLEFLIYFQGNSAPDKSGLPSDRFSAERTGGSVSTLTIQRTQQEDSAVYLCASSPRRSSYNSPLHFGNGTRLTVT.

The rearrangement joins TRBV6-5 to TRBJ1-5; weak D call: TRBD1 (6 bases). V lost 5 bases, J lost 4 bases, and 12 bases lay in between. The CDR3 spans 14 residues. Germline V CDR1 and CDR2: MNHEY, SVGAGI. The DNA of the CDR3 is TGTGCCAGCAGTACAGGGTCGCGGAATCAGCCCCAGCATTTT. It encodes CASSTGSRNQPQHF.

The chain has TRBV7-9 and TRBJ1-1, with TRBD1 as a possible D gene (5 bases). The CDR3 totals 14 residues. The ends were cut back, 4 bases at V and 5 bases at J, with 14 bases in the middle. The germline gives CDR1 SEHNR, CDR2 FQNEAQ (reference sequence). The CDR3 DNA sequence: TGTGCCAGCAGCTCGGGACCCACTAGGACTGAAGCTTTCTTT. Translated, it gives CASSSGPTRTEAFF.